The 20 T cell receptor beta chains reported below all come from one sample, sequenced in a study of CD4+ T cells in melanoma. Sequencing was performed with immunoSEQ multiplex PCR; in TCRdb, only in-frame clones are kept and a portion is missing. There are some 150,000 clones in the sample; around nine tenths occur only once, and about 1.5% lies in the top ten. These receptors all stem from a human donor with melanoma.

The chain couples TRBV11-1 to TRBJ1-2, with TRBD1 matching 10 bases. V was pared by 4 bases and J by 7 bases, with 9 bases of the junction left unmatched. The germline CDR1 and CDR2 sequences are SGHAT and FQDESV (reference sequence). The CDR3 runs to 15 residues. The CDR3 is CASSSGTGETGGYTF. In DNA form, the CDR3 reads TGTGCCAGCAGCTCCGGGACAGGGGAGACGGGTGGCTACACCTTC.

Only one count was recorded for this clone. The CDR3 DNA is TGTGCCAGCAGTGGAAGCCGTGGGGGCCTCAGAAACTACGAGCAGTACTTC. This sequence encodes CASSGSRGGLRNYEQYF. The chain employs TRBV6-1 and TRBJ2-7; maybe TRBD1 (6 bases). CDR3 length: 17 residues. Germline CDR1 is MNHNS and CDR2 is SASEGT. V gave up 4 bases and J gave up 3 bases, with 22 bases separating them.

This chain joins TRBV4-1 and TRBJ2-5, with TRBD2 matching over 10 bases. Germline V gene lookup returns CDR1 MGHRA and CDR2 YSYEKL. This CDR3 has 18 residues. The V and J ends lost 4 bases and 5 bases, in that order; junction bases with no gene match: 16. Here the CDR3 DNA reads TGCGCCAGCAGCCCCCTACCGGCTAGCGGGGGCAGGTTTGAGACCCAGTACTTC. Amino acid sequence: CASSPLPASGGRFETQYF.

The rearrangement uses TRBV11-2 and TRBJ1-4, with unresolved D. The germline gives CDR1 SGHAT, CDR2 FQNNGV. The CDR3 contains 14 residues. V dropped 5 bases and J dropped 11 bases, with 18 bases sitting between them. CDR3 sequence (DNA): TGTGCCAGCAGCGATCGGGATTCGGTGGGCAAACTGTTTTTT. This encodes CASSDRDSVGKLFF. The complete variable domain, with remaining parts taken from reference TRBV11-2 and TRBJ1-4, reads EAGVAQSPRYKIIEKRQSVAFWCNPISGHATLYWYQQILGQGPKLLIQFQNNGVVDDSQLPKDRFSAERLKGVDSTLKIQPAKLEDSAVYLCASSDRDSVGKLFFGSGTQLSVL.

The chain is built from TRBV5-1 and TRBJ2-1; tentatively, D is TRBD1 (5 bases). This CDR3 region has 14 residues. Germline loops: CDR1 SGHRS, CDR2 YFSETQ. V shed 4 bases and J shed 1 base, with 9 bases lying between them. The CDR3 nucleotides read TGCGCCAGCAGCCCTACAGGATCCTACAATGAGCAGTTCTTC. Amino acids: CASSPTGSYNEQFF.

The rearrangement joins TRBV19 to TRBJ2-5, with D unclear. Germline V lookup: CDR1 LNHDA, CDR2 SQIVND (reference sequence). V gave up 3 bases and J gave up 1 base, with 12 bases separating them. The CDR3 consists of 15 residues. CDR3 sequence reads: CASSIGIPPQETQYF. The CDR3 DNA reads as TGTGCCAGTAGTATCGGAATTCCCCCCCAAGAGACCCAGTACTTC.

On this clone: Other DNA sequences in this specimen translate into the identical CDR3. This chain links TRBV2 with TRBJ1-5; D unresolved. Germline V gives CDR1 SNHLY, CDR2 FYNNEI. Trimming shortened V by 2 bases and J by 1 base, and 9 bases separated the two germline ends. The CDR3 sequence is 15 residues long. CDR3 sequence reads: CASSESVWSNQPQHF. For the CDR3, the DNA is TGTGCCAGCAGTGAAAGTGTGTGGAGCAATCAGCCCCAGCATTTT.

The chain recombines TRBV2 with TRBJ2-2, with D tentatively TRBD1 (6 bases). CDR3 length: 15 residues. Germline V gene sequence: CDR1 SNHLY, CDR2 FYNNEI. V dropped 4 bases and J dropped 7 bases, with 16 bases sitting between them. CDR3 sequence: CASSVLGEGGGELFF. CDR3 nucleotide sequence: TGTGCCAGCAGTGTCCTCGGGGAAGGGGGCGGGGAGCTGTTTTTT.

For the CDR3, the DNA is TGTGCCAGCTCCCAGAAAATCCGGGGGGATGGCTACACCTTC. Its translation: CASSQKIRGDGYTF. This rearrangement joins TRBV18 to TRBJ1-2, with D maybe TRBD1 (5 bases). Per germline, CDR1 KGHSH and CDR2 LQKENI. Trimming cost V 6 bases and J 6 bases, with 17 bases left between them. The length of the CDR3 is 14 residues.

The chain carries TRBV5-6 and TRBJ1-3; D not resolved. The CDR3 covers 14 residues. The V and J ends lost 5 bases and 0 bases respectively, with 9 bases between them. Germline CDR1 reads SGHDT; CDR2 reads YYEEEE. The CDR3 reads CASSGVNSGNTIYF. CDR3 bases: TGTGCCAGCAGTGGGGTCAACTCTGGAAACACCATATATTTT.

CDR3 protein: CASSSTPRRYTDTQYF. CDR3 nucleotides: TGTGCCAGTAGTAGTACGCCAAGGCGGTACACAGATACGCAGTATTTT. This rearrangement joins TRBV19 to TRBJ2-3; D is undetermined. Between the trimmed V and J ends, which lost 4 bases and 2 bases, there was a span of 16 bases. The CDR3 runs 16 residues. Germline V CDR1 and CDR2: LNHDA, SQIVND (reference sequence).

The gene calls are TRBV19 and TRBJ2-7; a weak D match, TRBD1 (5 bases). Germline values: CDR1 LNHDA, CDR2 SQIVND (reference sequence). The V end lost 4 bases, the J end lost 3 bases, and 10 bases lay between the germline ends. The CDR3 is made up of 13 amino acids. CDR3 sequence: CASSKTRDYEQYF. In nucleotides, the CDR3 is TGTGCCAGTAGTAAGACCAGGGACTACGAGCAGTACTTC. Drawing the rest from reference TRBV19 and TRBJ2-7, the complete variable domain is DGGITQSPKYLFRKEGQNVTLSCEQNLNHDAMYWYRQDPGQGLRLIYYSQIVNDFQKGDIAEGYSVSREKKESFPLTVTSAQKNPTAFYLCASSKTRDYEQYFGPGTRLTVT.

Here the CDR3 reads CASSLIRGSGNTIYF. The CDR3 nucleotides are TGTGCCAGCAGCTTAATTAGGGGCTCTGGAAACACCATATATTTT. The gene calls are TRBV7-9 and TRBJ1-3; perhaps TRBD1 as D (5 bases). CDR3 length: 15 residues. V was shortened by 2 bases and J by 0 bases, with 8 bases between the two germline ends. Germline V gene lookup returns CDR1 SEHNR and CDR2 FQNEAQ (reference sequence).

The gene calls are TRBV9 and TRBJ2-7, with a weak D call TRBD1 (6 bases). The germline V gene encodes CDR1 SGDLS and CDR2 YYNGEE. V lost 3 bases and J lost 2, with 12 bases in between. The CDR3 has 14 amino acids. CDR3 in DNA: TGTGCCAGCAGCGCAGGGGCCCATCCCTACGAGCAGTACTTC. It encodes CASSAGAHPYEQYF.

Notes on this clone: At one of its ends the junction is not consistent with the germline gene, which may arise from a read error. The chain couples TRBV30 to TRBJ2-7; 11 bases fit TRBD1. The CDR3 extends over 11 amino acids. Germline CDR1 GTSNPN, CDR2 SVGIG (reference sequence). The CDR3, as DNA: TGTGCCTGGAGAGGACAGGGGGCGCTTCACTTC. Translating gives CAWRGQGALHF.

The V and J genes are TRBV5-1 and TRBJ2-5; D ambiguous. CDR1 and CDR2 from the germline V gene are SGHRS and YFSETQ. The CDR3 is 13 amino acids. Trimming stripped 0 bases from V and 5 bases from J, with 8 bases between. The CDR3 region has the DNA TGCGCCAGCAGCTTGGGCGCCGCGGAGACCCAGTACTTC. It codes for CASSLGAAETQYF.

This clone was observed a single time. V is TRBV4-2 and J is TRBJ2-2; D call uncertain. Trimming pared 9 bases from V and 2 bases from J, leaving 7 bases between. Germline-derived CDR1 and CDR2 are LGHNA and YNFKEQ. The CDR3 sequence is 12 residues long. CDR3 in DNA: TGTGCCAGTGGAGAAAACACCGGGGAGCTGTTTTTT. Translated: CASGENTGELFF.

The gene calls are TRBV4-1 and TRBJ1-6; D might be TRBD1 (5 bases). Deletions cut 4 bases from V and 1 base from J, with 8 bases between. The CDR3 totals 15 residues. Germline V CDR1 and CDR2: MGHRA, YSYEKL. CDR3 bases: TGCGCCAGCAGCCCGGGGGTATCCTATAATTCACCCCTCCACTTT. As protein: CASSPGVSYNSPLHF.

The chain uses TRBV4-1 and TRBJ1-1; a possible D gene is TRBD1 (5 bases). The germline gives CDR1 MGHRA, CDR2 YSYEKL. The V end lost 8 bases, the J end lost 0 bases, and 13 bases lay between the germline ends. This CDR3 comprises 14 residues. CDR3 sequence: CASRRGNMNTEAFF. In DNA, the CDR3 is TGCGCCAGCCGAAGGGGCAACATGAACACTGAAGCTTTCTTT.

This chain links TRBV6-6 with TRBJ1-2; D gene ambiguous. The germline gives CDR1 MNHNY, CDR2 SVGAGI (reference sequence). V lost 4 bases, J lost 8 bases, and 8 bases lay in between. This CDR3 spans 11 amino acids. The DNA for the CDR3 is TGTGCCAGCAGTTCGGGGAAGGGCTACACCTTC. It is translated as CASSSGKGYTF.